The T cell receptor beta chain under discussion was sequenced for a study of control samples from healthy donors and cancer patients. Generated by immunoSEQ multiplex PCR, the TCRdb table keeps only in-frame clones and is missing some. The table records more than 95,000 clones, over 85% of them present only once. The receptor comes from a man younger than 35 in good health. Sequencing used blood.

CDR3 nucleotide sequence: TGTGCCACCAGCAGCGGGGGGGCCGGGTACAATGAGCAGTTCTTC. Residues: CATSSGGAGYNEQFF. The rearrangement joins TRBV15 to TRBJ2-1, with 8 bases identical to TRBD2. This CDR3 is 15 amino acids long. The junction had 5 bases not matched to a gene; V was cut back by 3 bases and J by 4 bases. Per the germline V gene, CDR1 is LNHNV and CDR2 is YYDKDF (reference sequence).